The sequence of this TCR beta chain was determined in a study of T-cell memory formation after mild COVID-19. Looking at the study overall: Largely, TCR clusters stayed within a single donor. General study findings and limits: Cross-reactive memory apparently joined, as some responding clones appeared in pre-infection memory.

V was cut by 6 bases and J by 1 base, with 6 bases left in between. From germline, CDR1 is LNHDA and CDR2 SQIVND (reference sequence). This CDR3 contains 12 residues. This clonotype appeared a few times. Its antigen is currently unknown. TCRdb reprocessed the 5' RACE reads via MiXCR and lists one record per CDR3 protein. The table has a few hundred thousand distinct CDR3 sequences, less than 25% seen once. The clonotype originates from an adult woman who had mild COVID-19 (a few samples of this study predate the infection). Cell type and time point are not known. Sequencing was done on a sample of PBMCs or a T cell subset sorted from them (not recorded which). The chain is built from TRBV19 and TRBJ1-1; no reliable D call. In nucleotides, the CDR3 is TGTGCCAGTAGGGGTTGGAACACTGAAGCTTTCTTT. As protein: CASRGWNTEAFF.